This TCR beta chain was captured by sequencing in a study of shared clonotypes between healthy human individuals. Whole-study context: Per donor, three plates held CD4 naive cells, three held CD4 memory, two held CD8 naive and one held CD8 memory.

All of the donors resided in Nashville, Tennessee, and each was a Caucasian adult. Only in-frame clones appear in the TCRdb table, and some are missing; sequencing was by immunoSEQ multiplex PCR. The sample lists under 1,900,000 clones; approximately 98.5% were seen once. Germline V gene lookup returns CDR1 MNHEY and CDR2 SVGAGI. V was cut by 0 bases and J by 4 bases, with 14 bases left in between. This CDR3 comprises 16 residues. The specimen sequenced was naive CD4+ T cells sorted from blood. Specified subset: CD45RA+ positively selected. The receptor was derived from a man aged 25-40 years in good health. This chain uses TRBV6-5 with TRBJ2-3; D gene ambiguous. In DNA, the CDR3 is TGTGCCAGCAGTTACTCGATCGGGCAATTTTCAGATACGCAGTATTTT. As protein: CASSYSIGQFSDTQYF.